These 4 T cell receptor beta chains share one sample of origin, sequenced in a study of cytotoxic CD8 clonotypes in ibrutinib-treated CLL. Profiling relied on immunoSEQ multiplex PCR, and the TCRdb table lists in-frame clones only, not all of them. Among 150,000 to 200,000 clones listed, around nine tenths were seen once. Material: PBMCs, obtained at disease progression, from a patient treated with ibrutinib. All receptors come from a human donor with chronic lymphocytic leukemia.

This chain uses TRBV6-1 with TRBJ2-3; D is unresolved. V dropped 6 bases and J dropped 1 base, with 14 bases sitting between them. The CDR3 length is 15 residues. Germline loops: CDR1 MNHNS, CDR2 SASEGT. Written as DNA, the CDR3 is TGTGCCAGCAGCCAAGGACCCCGGGGCACAGATACGCAGTATTTT. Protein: CASSQGPRGTDTQYF.

In DNA form, the CDR3 reads TGTGCCACCAGCAGAATCAGAAGTGCTACGCAGTATTTT. Encoded protein: CATSRIRSATQYF. V usage is TRBV15 and J usage is TRBJ2-3; D unresolved. CDR1 and CDR2 from the germline V gene are LNHNV and YYDKDF (reference sequence). V was clipped by 2 bases and J by 8 bases, with 11 bases between them. This CDR3 comprises 13 residues.

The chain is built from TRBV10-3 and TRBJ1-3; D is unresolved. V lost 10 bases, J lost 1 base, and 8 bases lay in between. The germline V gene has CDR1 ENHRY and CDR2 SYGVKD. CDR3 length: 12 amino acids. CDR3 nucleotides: TGTGCCAGCACCTTGTCTGGAAACACCATATATTTT. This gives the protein CASTLSGNTIYF.

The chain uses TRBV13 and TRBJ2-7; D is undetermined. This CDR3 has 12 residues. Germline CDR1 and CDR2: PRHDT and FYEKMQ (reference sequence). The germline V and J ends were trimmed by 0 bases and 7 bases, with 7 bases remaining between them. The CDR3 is CASSLGVGEQYF. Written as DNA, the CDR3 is TGTGCCAGCAGCTTAGGGGTAGGGGAGCAGTACTTC.